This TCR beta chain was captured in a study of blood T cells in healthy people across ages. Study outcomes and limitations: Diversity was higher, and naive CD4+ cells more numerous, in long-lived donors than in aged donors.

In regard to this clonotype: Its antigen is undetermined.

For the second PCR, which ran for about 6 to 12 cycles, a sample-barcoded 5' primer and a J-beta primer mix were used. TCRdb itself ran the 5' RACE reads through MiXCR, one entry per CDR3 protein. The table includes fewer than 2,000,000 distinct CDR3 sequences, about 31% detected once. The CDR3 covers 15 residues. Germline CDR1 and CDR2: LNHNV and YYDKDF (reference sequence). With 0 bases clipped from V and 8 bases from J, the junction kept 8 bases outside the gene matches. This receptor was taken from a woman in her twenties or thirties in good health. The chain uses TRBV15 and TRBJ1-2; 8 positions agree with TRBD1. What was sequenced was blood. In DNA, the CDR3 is TGTGCCACCAGCAGAGATGGGACAGGCCATGAAGGCTACACCTTC. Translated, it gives CATSRDGTGHEGYTF.